This T cell receptor beta chain was captured in a study of T cell responses to AZD1222 COVID-19 vaccine. Of note for this clone: Its antigen is as yet unknown.

TCRdb's table, derived via immunoSEQ multiplex PCR, lists solely in-frame clones and lacks some. Among fewer than 120,000 clones listed, about 90% were seen once. Whole-study findings and limits: Donors, mostly white British, included more females; clonal diversity was possibly underestimated. Two doses of AZD1222 preceded a rise in Spike-specific TCR breadth and depth.

CDR1 and CDR2 (germline): MDHEN, SYDVKM. The V end lost 4 bases, the J end lost 4 bases, and 14 bases lay between the germline ends. This CDR3 region has 15 residues. This chain connects TRBV28 to TRBJ2-1; D not certain. The source material was peripheral blood, sampled on day 0 of AZD1222 vaccination. This TCR was sampled from an adult in good health. The CDR3 reads CASSYNSPSYNEQFF. The DNA for the CDR3 is TGTGCCAGCAGTTACAATAGCCCATCATACAATGAGCAGTTCTTC. The complete variable domain, with remaining parts taken from reference TRBV28 and TRBJ2-1, reads DVKVTQSSRYLVKRTGEKVFLECVQDMDHENMFWYRQDPGLGLRLIYFSYDVKMKEKGDIPEGYSVSREKKERFSLILESASTNQTSMYLCASSYNSPSYNEQFFGPGTRLTVL.